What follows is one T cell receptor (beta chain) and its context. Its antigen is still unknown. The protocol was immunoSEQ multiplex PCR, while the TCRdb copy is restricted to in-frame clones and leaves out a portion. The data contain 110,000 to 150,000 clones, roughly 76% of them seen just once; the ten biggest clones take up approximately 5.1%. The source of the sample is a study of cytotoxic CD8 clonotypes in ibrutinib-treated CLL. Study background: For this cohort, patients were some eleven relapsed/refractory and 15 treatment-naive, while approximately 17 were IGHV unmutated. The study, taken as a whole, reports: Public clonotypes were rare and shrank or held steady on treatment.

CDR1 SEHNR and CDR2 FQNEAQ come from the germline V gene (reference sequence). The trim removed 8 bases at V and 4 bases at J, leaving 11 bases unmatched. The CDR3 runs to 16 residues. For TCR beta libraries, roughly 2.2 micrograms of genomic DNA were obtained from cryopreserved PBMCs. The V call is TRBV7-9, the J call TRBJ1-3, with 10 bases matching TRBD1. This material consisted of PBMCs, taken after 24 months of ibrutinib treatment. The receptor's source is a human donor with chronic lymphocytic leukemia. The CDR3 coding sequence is TGTGCCAGCTCCGGGACAGGGGTCGATAAGGGAAACACCATATATTTT. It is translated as CASSGTGVDKGNTIYF.